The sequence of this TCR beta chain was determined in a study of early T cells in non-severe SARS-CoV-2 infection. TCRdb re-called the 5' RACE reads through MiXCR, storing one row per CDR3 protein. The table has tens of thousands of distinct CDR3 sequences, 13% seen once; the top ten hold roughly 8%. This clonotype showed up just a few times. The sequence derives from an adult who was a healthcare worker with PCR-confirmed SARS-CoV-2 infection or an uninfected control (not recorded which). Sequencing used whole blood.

The CDR3 region has the DNA TGTGCCAGCATGGGATGGGCACCCAACTCTGGAAACACCATATATTTT. Encoded protein: CASMGWAPNSGNTIYF. V is TRBV12-3 or TRBV12-4 and J is TRBJ1-3; D is undetermined. V lost 7 bases, J lost 0 bases, and 16 bases lay in between. This CDR3 spans 16 amino acids.